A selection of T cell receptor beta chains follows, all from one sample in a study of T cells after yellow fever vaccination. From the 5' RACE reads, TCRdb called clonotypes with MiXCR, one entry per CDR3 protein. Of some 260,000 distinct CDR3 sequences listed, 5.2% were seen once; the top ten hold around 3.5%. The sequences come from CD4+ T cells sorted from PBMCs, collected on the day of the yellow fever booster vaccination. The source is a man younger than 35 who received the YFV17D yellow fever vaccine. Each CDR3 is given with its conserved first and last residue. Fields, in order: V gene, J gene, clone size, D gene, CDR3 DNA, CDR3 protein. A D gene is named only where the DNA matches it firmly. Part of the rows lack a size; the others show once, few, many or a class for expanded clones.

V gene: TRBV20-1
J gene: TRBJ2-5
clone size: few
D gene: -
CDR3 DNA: TGCAGTGCTAGAGATACGCCAGAGACCCAGTACTTC
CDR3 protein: CSARDTPETQYF

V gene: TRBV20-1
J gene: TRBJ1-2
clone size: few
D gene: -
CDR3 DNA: TGCAGTGCTAGAGACCAAGGGACCTTTAACTATGGCTACACCTTC
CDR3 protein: CSARDQGTFNYGYTF

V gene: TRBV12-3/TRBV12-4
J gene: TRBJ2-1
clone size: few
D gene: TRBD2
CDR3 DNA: TGTGCCAGCAGTACTAGCGGGGGGGCCGGCGAGCAGTTCTTC
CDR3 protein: CASSTSGGAGEQFF

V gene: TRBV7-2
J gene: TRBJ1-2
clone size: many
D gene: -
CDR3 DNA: TGTGCCAGCACCTTCGCAGTTGTGGCTCAAGGCTACACCTTC
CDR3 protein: CASTFAVVAQGYTF

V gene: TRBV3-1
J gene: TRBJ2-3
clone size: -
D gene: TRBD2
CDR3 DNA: TGTGCCAGCAGCCAAGAATACACTAGCGGGGGGGACGATACGCAGTATTTT
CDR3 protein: CASSQEYTSGGDDTQYF

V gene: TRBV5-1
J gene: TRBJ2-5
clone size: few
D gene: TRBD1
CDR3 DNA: TGCGCCAGCAGCTTGCCGGGACAGGGACACGGACTAGGCCAAGAGACCCAGTACTTC
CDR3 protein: CASSLPGQGHGLGQETQYF

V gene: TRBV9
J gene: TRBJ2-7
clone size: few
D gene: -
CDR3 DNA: TGTGCCAGCAGCGTAGATCTGGGGGCCTACGAGCAGTACTTC
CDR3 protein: CASSVDLGAYEQYF

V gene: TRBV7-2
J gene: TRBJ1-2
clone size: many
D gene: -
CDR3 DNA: TGTGCCAGCAGCAACCGGAACCCGGGCAGTCAGTGGTATGGCTACACCTTC
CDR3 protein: CASSNRNPGSQWYGYTF

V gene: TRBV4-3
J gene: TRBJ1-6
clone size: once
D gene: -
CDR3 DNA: TGCGCCAGCAGCCGAGGACAAAGTAATTCACCCCTCCACTTT
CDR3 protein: CASSRGQSNSPLHF

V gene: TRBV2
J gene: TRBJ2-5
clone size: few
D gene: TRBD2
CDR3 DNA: TGTGCCAGCACCGCCGGACTAGCGGGGGGTGAGACCCAGTACTTC
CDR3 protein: CASTAGLAGGETQYF

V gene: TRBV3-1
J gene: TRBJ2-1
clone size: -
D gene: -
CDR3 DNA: TGTGCCAGCAGCCAAGGAATCCCCTCCTACAATGAGCAGTTCTTC
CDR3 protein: CASSQGIPSYNEQFF

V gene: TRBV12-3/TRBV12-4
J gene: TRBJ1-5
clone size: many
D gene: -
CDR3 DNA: TGTGCCAGCAGTTTAATGGATCGCAATCAGCCCCAGCATTTT
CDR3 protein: CASSLMDRNQPQHF

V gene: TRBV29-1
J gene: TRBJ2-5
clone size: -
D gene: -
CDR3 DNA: TGCAGCGCTGGGGACACCTCGACCCAGTACTTC
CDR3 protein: CSAGDTSTQYF

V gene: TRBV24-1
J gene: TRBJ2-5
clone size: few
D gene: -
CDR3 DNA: TGTGCCACCAGTGATTCCGGGGCCGGGGAGACCCAGTACTTC
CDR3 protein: CATSDSGAGETQYF

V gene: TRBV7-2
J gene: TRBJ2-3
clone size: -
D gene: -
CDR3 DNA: TGTGCCAGCAGTAGGATCTTAGGGGGTGGTGATACGCAGTATTTT
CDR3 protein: CASSRILGGGDTQYF

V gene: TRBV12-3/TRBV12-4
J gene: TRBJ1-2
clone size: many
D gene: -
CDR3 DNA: TGTGCCAGCAGTTTAGGACAGACAAGAAACTATGGCTACACCTTC
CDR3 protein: CASSLGQTRNYGYTF

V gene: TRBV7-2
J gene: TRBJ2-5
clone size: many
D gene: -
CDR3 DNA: TGTGCCAGCAGCTCAGCGTGGAGGTCGTACCAAGAGACCCAGTACTTC
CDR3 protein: CASSSAWRSYQETQYF

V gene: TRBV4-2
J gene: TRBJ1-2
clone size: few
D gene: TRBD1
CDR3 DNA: TGTGCCAGCAGCCAAGGGGACAGGGAGTGGTATGGCTACACCTTC
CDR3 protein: CASSQGDREWYGYTF

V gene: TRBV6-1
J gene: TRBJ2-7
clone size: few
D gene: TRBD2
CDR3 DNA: TGTGCCAGCAGTGAAGCGGGAAGCGGGGTGGGTCTGGAGCAGTACTTC
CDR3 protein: CASSEAGSGVGLEQYF

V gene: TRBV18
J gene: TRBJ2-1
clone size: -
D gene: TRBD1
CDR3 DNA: TGTGCCAGCTCACTACTCACGGGACAGACCTACAATGAGCAGTTCTTC
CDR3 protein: CASSLLTGQTYNEQFF

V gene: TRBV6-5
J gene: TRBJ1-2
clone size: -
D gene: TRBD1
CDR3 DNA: TGTGCCAGCAGTTTAAGACCCACAGGGGGCGATGGCTACACCTTC
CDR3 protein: CASSLRPTGGDGYTF

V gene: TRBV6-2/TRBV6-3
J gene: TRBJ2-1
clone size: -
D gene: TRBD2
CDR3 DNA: TGTGCCAGCAGTCCGCGGGGGGGCAGTAATGAGCAGTTCTTC
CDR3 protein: CASSPRGGSNEQFF

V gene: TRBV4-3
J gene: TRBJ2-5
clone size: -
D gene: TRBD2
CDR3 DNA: TGCGCCAGCAGCCAAGTAGCCAGCGGGGGCCAAGAGACCCAGTACTTC
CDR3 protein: CASSQVASGGQETQYF

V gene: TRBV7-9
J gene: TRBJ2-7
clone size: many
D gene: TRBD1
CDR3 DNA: TGTGCCAGCAGTTACCAGCCGGGACAGGGCTCCGAGCAGTACTTC
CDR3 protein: CASSYQPGQGSEQYF

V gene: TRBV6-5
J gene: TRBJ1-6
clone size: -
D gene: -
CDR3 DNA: TGTGCCAGCAGTTACTACAGACCTTCACCCCTCCACTTT
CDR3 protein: CASSYYRPSPLHF

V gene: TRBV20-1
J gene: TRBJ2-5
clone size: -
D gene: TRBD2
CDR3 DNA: TGCAGTGCATGGATGGGGACTAGCGGAAATCAAGAGACCCAGTACTTC
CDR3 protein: CSAWMGTSGNQETQYF

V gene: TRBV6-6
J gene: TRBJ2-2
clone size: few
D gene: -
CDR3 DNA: TGTGCCAGCGAGGCAGCGAACACCGGGGAGCTGTTTTTT
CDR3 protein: CASEAANTGELFF

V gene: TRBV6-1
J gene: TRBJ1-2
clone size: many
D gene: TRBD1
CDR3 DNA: TGTGCCAGCAGGGAGACAGGGGAAGCTGGCTACACCTTC
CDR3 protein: CASRETGEAGYTF

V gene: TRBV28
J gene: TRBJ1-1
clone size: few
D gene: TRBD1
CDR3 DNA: TGTGCCAGCATTCCTCACGACAGGGGAGACACTGAAGCTTTCTTT
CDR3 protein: CASIPHDRGDTEAFF

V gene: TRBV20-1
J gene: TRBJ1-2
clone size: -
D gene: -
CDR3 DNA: TGCAGTGCTGGGCCTAACACGTCCGGCTACACCTTC
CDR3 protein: CSAGPNTSGYTF

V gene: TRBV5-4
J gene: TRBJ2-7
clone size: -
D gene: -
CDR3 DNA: TGTGCCAGCAGCCCTGGGAGCAGGTCCTACGAGCAGTACTTC
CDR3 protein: CASSPGSRSYEQYF

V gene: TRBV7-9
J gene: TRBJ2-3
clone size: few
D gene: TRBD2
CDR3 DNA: TGTGCCAGCAGCTTACGGCGTCGGGGGGCAGATACGCAGTATTTT
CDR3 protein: CASSLRRRGADTQYF

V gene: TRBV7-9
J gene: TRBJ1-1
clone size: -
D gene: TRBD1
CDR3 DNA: TGTGCCAGCGGGGACAGTTACACTGAAGCTTTCTTT
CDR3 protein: CASGDSYTEAFF

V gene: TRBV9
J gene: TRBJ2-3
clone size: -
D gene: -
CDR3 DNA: TGTGCCAGCAGCGTAGAAGGAGATACGCAGTATTTT
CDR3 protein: CASSVEGDTQYF

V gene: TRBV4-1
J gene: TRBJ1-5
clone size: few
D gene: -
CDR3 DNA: TGCGCCAGCAGTCCAAGGGTAGCGGGTTATAGCAATCAGCCCCAGCATTTT
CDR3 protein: CASSPRVAGYSNQPQHF

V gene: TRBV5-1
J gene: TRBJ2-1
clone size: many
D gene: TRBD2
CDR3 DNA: TGCGCCAGCAGCGGAATATCCCTAGCGGGCTCCCCCTACAATGAGCAGTTCTTC
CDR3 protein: CASSGISLAGSPYNEQFF

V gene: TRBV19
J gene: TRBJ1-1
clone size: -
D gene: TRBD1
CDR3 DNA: TGTGCCAGTAGTCCCTATCGCACAGGGGGAACTGAAGCTTTCTTT
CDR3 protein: CASSPYRTGGTEAFF

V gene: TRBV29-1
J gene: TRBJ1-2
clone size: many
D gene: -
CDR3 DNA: TGCAGCGTTGGGGGGAACAACTATGGCTACACCTTC
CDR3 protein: CSVGGNNYGYTF

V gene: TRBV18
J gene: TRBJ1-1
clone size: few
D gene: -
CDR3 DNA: TGTGCCAGCTCACTGTTAGGGGAATGGTGGCACACTGAAGCTTTCTTT
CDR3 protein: CASSLLGEWWHTEAFF

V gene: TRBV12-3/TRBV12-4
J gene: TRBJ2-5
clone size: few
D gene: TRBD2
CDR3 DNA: TGTGCCAGCAGTAAATGGAGGGGCGGGGGGAACCAAGAGACCCAGTACTTC
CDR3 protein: CASSKWRGGGNQETQYF

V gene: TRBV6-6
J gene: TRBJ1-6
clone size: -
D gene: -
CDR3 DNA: TGTGCCAGCAGTTACTCCGAACAGGGCGCTACTTCACCCCTCCACTTT
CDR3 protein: CASSYSEQGATSPLHF

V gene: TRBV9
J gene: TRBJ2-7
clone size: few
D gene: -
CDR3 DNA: TGTGCCAGCAGCGTAGAACAGGGTTCCGAGCAGTACTTC
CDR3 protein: CASSVEQGSEQYF

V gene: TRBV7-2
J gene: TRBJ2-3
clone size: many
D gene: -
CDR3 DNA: TGTGCCAGCAGCTTAATGGCTCCCGGAGATACGCAGTATTTT
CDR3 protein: CASSLMAPGDTQYF

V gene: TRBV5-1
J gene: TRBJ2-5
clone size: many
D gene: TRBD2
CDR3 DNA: TGCGCCAGCAGCTGGACGGGACTAGCGGGGGCTAACCAAGAGACCCAGTACTTC
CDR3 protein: CASSWTGLAGANQETQYF

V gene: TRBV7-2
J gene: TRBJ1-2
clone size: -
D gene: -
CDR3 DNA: TGTGCCAGCAGCGCAAGACAGCTCTATGGCTACACCTTC
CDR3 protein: CASSARQLYGYTF

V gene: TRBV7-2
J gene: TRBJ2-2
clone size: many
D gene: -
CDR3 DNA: TGTGCCAGCAGCTTCGGGTGGGGGCCCGGGGAGCTGTTTTTT
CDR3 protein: CASSFGWGPGELFF

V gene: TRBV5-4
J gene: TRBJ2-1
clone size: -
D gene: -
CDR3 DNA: TGTGCCAGCAGCTCGGACAGCACTTCCTACAATGAGCAGTTCTTC
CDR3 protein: CASSSDSTSYNEQFF

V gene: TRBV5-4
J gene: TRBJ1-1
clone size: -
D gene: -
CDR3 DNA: TGTGCCAGCAGCTTGGCCAAGGGAATGAACACTGAAGCTTTCTTT
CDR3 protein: CASSLAKGMNTEAFF

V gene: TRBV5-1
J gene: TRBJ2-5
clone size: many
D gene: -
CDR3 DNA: TGCGCCAGCACCCCGAACTGGGGAGAGACCCAGTACTTC
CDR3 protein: CASTPNWGETQYF

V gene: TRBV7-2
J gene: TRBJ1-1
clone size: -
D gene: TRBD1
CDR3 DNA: TGTGCCAGCAGCTTAGTCTCCAGGACAGGGGGTCTCCGGGCTTTCTTT
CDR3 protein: CASSLVSRTGGLRAFF

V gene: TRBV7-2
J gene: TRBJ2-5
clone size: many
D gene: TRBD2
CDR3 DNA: TGTGCCAGCAGCTTTGTAGCGGGGAACCAAGAGACCCAGTACTTC
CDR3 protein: CASSFVAGNQETQYF

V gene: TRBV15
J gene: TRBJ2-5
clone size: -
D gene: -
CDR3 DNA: TGTGCCACCAGCAGAGCGAAGGTGGGGCAAGAGACCCAGTACTTC
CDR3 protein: CATSRAKVGQETQYF